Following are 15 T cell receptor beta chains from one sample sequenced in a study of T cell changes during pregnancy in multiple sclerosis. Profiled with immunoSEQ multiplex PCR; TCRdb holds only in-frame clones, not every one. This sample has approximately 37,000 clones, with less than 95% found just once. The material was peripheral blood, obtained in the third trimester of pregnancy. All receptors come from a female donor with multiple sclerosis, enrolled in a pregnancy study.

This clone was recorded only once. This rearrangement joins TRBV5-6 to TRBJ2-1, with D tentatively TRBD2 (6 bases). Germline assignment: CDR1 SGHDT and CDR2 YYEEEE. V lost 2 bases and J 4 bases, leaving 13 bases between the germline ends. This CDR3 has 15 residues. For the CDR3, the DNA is TGTGCCAGCAGCTTTCGCGGGAACCCTTACAATGAGCAGTTCTTC. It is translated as CASSFRGNPYNEQFF.

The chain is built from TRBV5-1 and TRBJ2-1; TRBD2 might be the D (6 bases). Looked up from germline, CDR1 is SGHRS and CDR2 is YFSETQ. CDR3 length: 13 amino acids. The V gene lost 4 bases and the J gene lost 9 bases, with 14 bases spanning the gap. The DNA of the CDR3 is TGCGCCAGCAGCACTGGAGGGGTTCGTGAGCAGTTCTTC. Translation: CASSTGGVREQFF. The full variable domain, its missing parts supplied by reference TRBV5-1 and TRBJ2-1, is KAGVTQTPRYLIKTRGQQVTLSCSPISGHRSVSWYQQTPGQGLQFLFEYFSETQRNKGNFPGRFSGRQFSNSRSEMNVSTLELGDSALYLCASSTGGVREQFFGPGTRLTVL.

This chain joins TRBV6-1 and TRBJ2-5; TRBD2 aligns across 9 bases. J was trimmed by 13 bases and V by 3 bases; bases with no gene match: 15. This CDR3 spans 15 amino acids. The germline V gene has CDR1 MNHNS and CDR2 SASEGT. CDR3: CASSDSVLAGLFRYF. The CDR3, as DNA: TGTGCCAGCAGTGATTCTGTCCTAGCGGGGCTGTTTAGGTACTTC.

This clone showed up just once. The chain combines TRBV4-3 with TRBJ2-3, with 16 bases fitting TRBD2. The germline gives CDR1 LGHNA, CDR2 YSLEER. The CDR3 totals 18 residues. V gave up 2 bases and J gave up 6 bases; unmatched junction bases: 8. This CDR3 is CASSQSGTSGGAYDTQYF. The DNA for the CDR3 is TGCGCCAGCAGCCAATCCGGGACTAGCGGGGGGGCCTATGATACGCAGTATTTT.

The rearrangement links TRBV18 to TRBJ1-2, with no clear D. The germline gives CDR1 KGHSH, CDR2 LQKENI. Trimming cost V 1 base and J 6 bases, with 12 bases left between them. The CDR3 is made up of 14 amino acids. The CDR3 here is CASSPLSGRDGYTF. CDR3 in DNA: TGTGCCAGCTCACCACTGTCTGGGAGGGATGGCTACACCTTC.

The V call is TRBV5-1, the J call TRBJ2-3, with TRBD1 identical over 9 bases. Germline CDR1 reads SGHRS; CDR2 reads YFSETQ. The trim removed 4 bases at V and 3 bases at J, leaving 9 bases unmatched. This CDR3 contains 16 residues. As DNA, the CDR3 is TGCGCCAGCAGCATCTCACAGGGGGCTAGGACAGATACGCAGTATTTT. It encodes CASSISQGARTDTQYF.

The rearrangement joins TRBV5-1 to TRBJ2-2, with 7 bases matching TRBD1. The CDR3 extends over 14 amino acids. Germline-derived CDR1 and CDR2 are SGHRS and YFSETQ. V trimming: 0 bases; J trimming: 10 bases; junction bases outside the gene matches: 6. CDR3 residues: CASSLVTQGEELFF. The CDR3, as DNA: TGCGCCAGCAGCTTGGTGACCCAGGGGGAGGAGCTGTTTTTT.

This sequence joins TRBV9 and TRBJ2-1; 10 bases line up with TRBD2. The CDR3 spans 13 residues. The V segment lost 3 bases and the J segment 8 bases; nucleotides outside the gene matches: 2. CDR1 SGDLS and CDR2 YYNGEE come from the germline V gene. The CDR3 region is CASSAGLADEQFF. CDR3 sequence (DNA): TGTGCCAGCAGCGCCGGACTAGCGGATGAGCAGTTCTTC.

The CDR3 loop reads CASSLLAGGPSETQYF. In DNA, the CDR3 is TGTGCCAGCAGCCTATTAGCGGGAGGGCCATCAGAGACCCAGTACTTC. The V call is TRBV7-9, the J call TRBJ2-5; 11 bases match TRBD2. The V segment lost 5 bases and the J segment 4 bases; nucleotides outside the gene matches: 9. The CDR3 spans 16 residues. Germline CDR1 SEHNR, CDR2 FQNEAQ (reference sequence).

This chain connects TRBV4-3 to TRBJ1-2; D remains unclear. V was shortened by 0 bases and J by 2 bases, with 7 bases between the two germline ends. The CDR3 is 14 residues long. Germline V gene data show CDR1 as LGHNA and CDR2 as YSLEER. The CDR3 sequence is CASSQDTENYGYTF. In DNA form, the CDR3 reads TGCGCCAGCAGCCAAGATACGGAGAACTATGGCTACACCTTC.

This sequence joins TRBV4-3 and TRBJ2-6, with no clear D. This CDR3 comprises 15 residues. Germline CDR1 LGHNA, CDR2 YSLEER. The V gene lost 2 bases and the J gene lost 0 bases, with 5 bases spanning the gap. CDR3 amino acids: CASSQQISGANVLTF. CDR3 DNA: TGCGCCAGCAGCCAACAGATCTCTGGGGCCAACGTCCTGACTTTC.

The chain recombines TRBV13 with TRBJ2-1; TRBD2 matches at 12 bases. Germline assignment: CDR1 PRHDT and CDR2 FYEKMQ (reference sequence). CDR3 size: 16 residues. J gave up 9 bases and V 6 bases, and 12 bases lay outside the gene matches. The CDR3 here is CASSLQPGLAGFEQFF. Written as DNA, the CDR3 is TGTGCCAGCAGTTTACAACCGGGACTAGCGGGTTTTGAGCAGTTCTTC.

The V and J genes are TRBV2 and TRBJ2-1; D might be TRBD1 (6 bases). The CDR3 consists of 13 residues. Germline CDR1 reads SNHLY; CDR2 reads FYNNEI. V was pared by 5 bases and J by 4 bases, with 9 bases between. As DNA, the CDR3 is TGTGCCAGCAGTTTCGGACAGTACAATGAGCAGTTCTTC. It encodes CASSFGQYNEQFF.

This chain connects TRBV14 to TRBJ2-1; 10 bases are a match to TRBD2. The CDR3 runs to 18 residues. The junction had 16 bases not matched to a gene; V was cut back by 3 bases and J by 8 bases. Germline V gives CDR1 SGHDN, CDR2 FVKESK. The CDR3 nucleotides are TGTGCCAGCAGCCAGCTACTAGCGGGGCGACCTATTATGGATGAGCAGTTCTTC. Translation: CASSQLLAGRPIMDEQFF.

CDR3 coding DNA: TGTGCCAGCAGCCCGGGGACATTTAGCACCTACGAGCAGTACTTC. Translation gives CASSPGTFSTYEQYF. The V call is TRBV9, the J call TRBJ2-7, with a tentative D call TRBD1 (6 bases). Germline V gene data show CDR1 as SGDLS and CDR2 as YYNGEE. The CDR3 has 15 amino acids. V shed 4 bases and J shed 2 bases, with 16 bases lying between them.